The clone carrying this T cell receptor beta chain was counted once. Its target is not known. This sample was taken from a study of cytomegalovirus exposure and HLA in healthy donors. The PCR had 60 Vbeta and 13 Jbeta primers. The table came from immunoSEQ multiplex PCR; TCRdb's copy has only in-frame clones and leaves some out. The sample shows more than 150,000 clones, around 85% of them seen only once. The germline V gene has CDR1 SGHRS and CDR2 YFSETQ. This CDR3 region has 14 residues. Trimming cost V 4 bases and J 0 bases, with 10 bases left between them. Study results and caveats: Most TCR sequences proved rare, with some public TCRs found in many donors. Association of around 17,000 TCR beta sequences with HLA alleles was found at 0.05 false discovery rate in a later analysis. Some V segments could not be told apart, so they were left out, TRBV6-2 and TRBV6-3 among them.

Sequencing was carried out using PBMCs. The chain has TRBV5-1 and TRBJ1-1, with TRBD1 as a possible D gene (6 bases). The sequence was obtained from a man younger than 35 in good health and CMV-seropositive. In nucleotides, the CDR3 is TGCGCCAGCAGCGATACAGGGATGAACACTGAAGCTTTCTTT. As protein: CASSDTGMNTEAFF.